This note documents a single T cell receptor beta chain sequence. Which antigen it targets is not known. Base qualities are not recorded, but no much larger clone differs from it by a single base. The CDR3 contains 15 residues, cysteine and phenylalanine counted. The entry retains the CDR3 DNA only, 45 bases that are in frame from base 1. V is shortened by 3 bases, J by 4 bases, and the region joining them spans 12 bases. From a lookup of the germline V gene, CDR1 and CDR2 are MDHEN and SYDVKM. This entry is derived from a study of CD8+ T cells in alopecia areata (dated by TCRdb to 2016 to 2019). The study in broad terms: High-throughput TCRbeta sequencing was used to examine T cell clonal expansion in alopecia areata in both the C3H/HeJ mouse model and human patients. Human TCRbeta sequencing covered scalp tissue and sorted CD4+ and CD8+ peripheral blood T cells from patchy and totalis/universalis alopecia areata patients and healthy controls. Scalp clonality was compared among normal scalp (n=4), patchy alopecia areata scalp (n=8), and alopecia totalis/universalis scalp (n=8). RNA was extracted with the PAXgene miRNA kit for fixed scalp, the miRNeasy kit for PBMCs, and the RNeasy kit for mouse skin. immunoSEQ multiplex PCR using 35 Vbeta forward primers and 13 Jbeta reverse primers was used to amplify TCRbeta CDR3 regions.

PBMCs were isolated by density centrifugation and stained for CD3, CD4 and CD8, and CD4+ and CD8+ T cells were sorted on a FACSAria. Scalp biopsies and blood samples were provided by unaffected controls. General findings and caveats noted by the study authors: Resident alphabeta T cells in normal human skin are also sequenced, complicating scalp TCR repertoire analysis, unlike mouse skin dominated by gammadelta T cells. Compared with mice, TCR sequences shared between patients were less clear, possibly partly because of HLA diversity across the patient population. Compared with normal scalp, lesional scalp, particularly in alopecia totalis/universalis, had higher clonality and more expanded CD8+ clones, which suggests antigenic drive.

The protocol used for the library was the immunoSEQ multiplex PCR assay. For TCR sequencing, RNA was extracted from every sample and reverse transcribed into cDNA to serve as template. SuperScript III was used to make first-strand cDNA, primed with a 2:1 mix of oligo-dT and random hexamers. A synthetic immune receptor repertoire was used to gauge amplification bias, and whatever bias remained was removed computationally. In the paper's pipeline: Raw reads were preprocessed to remove errors, and CDR3 was defined by IMGT conventions from the conserved cysteine to phenylalanine. Clonality was calculated as 1 minus Shannon entropy normalized by log2 of the number of productive unique TCRs. CD4 or CD8 identity of scalp clones was inferred by cross-referencing scalp TCRbeta sequences with sorted blood CD4 and CD8 repertoires. Sourced from immuneACCESS, this table was stored by TCRdb with only in-frame sequences that have V and J called. A share of the clones is absent; for the studies checked, an unresolved V gene accounts for under half, and the remainder has no known explanation. The DNA gave D and trimming, while V, J and clone size come from that table. The sample table records about 110,000 clones; roughly 64% of these occur just once. Together, the top ten hold 20% to 25% of the sample.

The chain joins TRBV28 to TRBJ2-2; the D gene cannot be named for sure. This clonotype originated in a human donor in good health. Sequencing was carried out using CD8+ T cells sorted from blood. For the CDR3, the sequence is CASSFLVAGTGELFF. The bases are TGTGCCAGCAGTTTCCTAGTGGCAGGCACCGGGGAGCTGTTTTTT.